Presented here are 25 T cell receptor beta chains from one specimen sequenced in a study of IL-32 and malignant T cell survival in cutaneous lymphoma. These samples are blood from patients with leukemic cutaneous T cell lymphoma, called Sezary syndrome. Sequencing was performed with immunoSEQ multiplex PCR; in TCRdb, only in-frame clones are kept and a portion is missing. Of around 2,000 clones in the sample, 82% were seen once. The sample consisted of blood, taken on day 0. These receptors were taken from a human donor with cutaneous T cell lymphoma.

This clone is labeled as large. This rearrangement joins TRBV29-1 to TRBJ1-2; a weak D match, TRBD1 (6 bases). CDR3 length equals 14 residues. The germline gives CDR1 SQVTM, CDR2 ANQGSEA. V was cut by 3 bases and J by 1 base, with 12 bases left in between. For the CDR3, the DNA is TGCAGCGTTGAGTCGGACAGCAATAACTATGGCTACACCTTC. This codes for CSVESDSNNYGYTF.

This chain joins TRBV4-3 and TRBJ2-3; 14 bases are shared with TRBD2. The germline V gene has CDR1 LGHNA and CDR2 YSLEER. CDR3 length: 15 amino acids. V was pared by 4 bases and J by 4 bases, with 1 base of the junction left unmatched. CDR3 nucleotide sequence: TGCGCCAGCAGCCTGACTAGCGGGGGGGCAGATACGCAGTATTTT. Translating gives CASSLTSGGADTQYF.

J is TRBJ1-3 and V is TRBV12-2. TRBV12-2 corresponds to a pseudogene. CDR3 length: 14 residues. The CDR3 region is CASRLGSSGNTIYF. In DNA form, the CDR3 reads TGTGCAAGTCGCTTAGGAAGCTCTGGAAACACCATATATTTT.

This chain joins TRBV21-1 and TRBJ2-5; whether TRBD2, the table's D call, matches the DNA was not checked. TRBV21-1 is annotated as a pseudogene. The CDR3 runs to 19 residues. CDR3 in DNA: TGTGCCAGCAGCAATGCCCGAACCTATAGCGGGAGACATCAAGAGACCCAGTACTTC. It yields the protein CASSNARTYSGRHQETQYF.

The chain uses TRBV7-9 and TRBJ2-7; 7 positions agree with TRBD2. Germline loops: CDR1 SEHNR, CDR2 FQNEAQ (reference sequence). The CDR3 spans 14 residues. Trimming took 6 bases from V and 0 from J; bases not matched to a gene: 5. CDR3: CASSFGTNSYEQYF. The CDR3 DNA is TGTGCCAGCAGTTTCGGGACTAACTCCTACGAGCAGTACTTC.

The J gene is TRBJ1-1, the V gene TRBV6-5, with a tentative D call TRBD1 (6 bases). This CDR3 has 16 residues. V lost 0 bases to trimming and J lost 2 bases, with 13 bases between them. Germline lookup yields CDR1 MNHEY and CDR2 SVGAGI. The CDR3 sequence: CASSYSGGAGNTEAFF. The CDR3 region has the DNA TGTGCCAGCAGTTACTCGGGGGGCGCCGGCAACACTGAAGCTTTCTTT.

In its sample, this clone was seen a few times. This chain uses TRBV7-8 with TRBJ2-7, with TRBD1 matching 8 bases. Germline assignment: CDR1 SGHVS and CDR2 FQNEAQ. V dropped 5 bases and J dropped 0; count of bases not matched to a gene: 9. The CDR3 extends over 16 amino acids. CDR3 region: CASSLRTGTASYEQYF. As DNA, the CDR3 is TGTGCCAGCAGCCTCCGGACAGGGACGGCCTCCTACGAGCAGTACTTC.

The chain employs TRBV27 and TRBJ2-1; D gene unclear. The CDR3 has 16 residues. The germline V gene has CDR1 MNHEY and CDR2 SMNVEV (reference sequence). The germline V and J ends were trimmed by 5 bases and 8 bases, with 22 bases remaining between them. CDR3 region: CASSPPRSTPEDEQFF. CDR3 in DNA: TGTGCCAGCAGTCCTCCTCGTAGTACCCCCGAGGATGAGCAGTTCTTC.

The chain recombines TRBV2 with TRBJ2-7; 7 positions agree with TRBD1. V lost 10 bases, J lost 8 bases, and 11 bases stayed unmatched. Germline-derived CDR1 and CDR2 are SNHLY and FYNNEI. The CDR3 contains 12 residues. The DNA for the CDR3 is TGTGCCATACCGGGAAGGGACAGTAAGCAGTACTTC. It is translated as CAIPGRDSKQYF.

This chain links TRBV29-1 with TRBJ1-2; perhaps TRBD1 as D (6 bases). V shed 7 bases and J shed 4 bases, with 13 bases lying between them. The CDR3 is 12 amino acids. Germline V gene lookup returns CDR1 SQVTM and CDR2 ANQGSEA. The CDR3 loop reads CSARTDVYGYTF. CDR3 DNA sequence: TGCAGCGCGAGGACAGACGTCTATGGCTACACCTTC.

The gene calls are TRBV7-2 and TRBJ2-7; 10 bases line up with TRBD1. CDR1 is SGHTA and CDR2 is FQGNSA in the germline V gene. This CDR3 has 14 amino acids. Unmatched junction bases numbered 5, after V lost 4 bases and J lost 5 bases. DNA for the CDR3: TGTGCCAGCAGCTCCCCAGGACAGGGGGACGAGCAGTACTTC. The encoded protein is CASSSPGQGDEQYF.

The V gene is TRBV9, the J gene TRBJ2-7; 9 bases are a match to TRBD2. V lost 2 bases and J lost 0; bases outside the gene matches: 6. The CDR3 totals 16 residues. CDR1 is SGDLS and CDR2 is YYNGEE in the germline V gene. CDR3 sequence: CASSVFSGGPSYEQYF. The DNA for the CDR3 is TGTGCCAGCAGCGTGTTTAGCGGGGGACCCTCCTACGAGCAGTACTTC.

The rearrangement links TRBV7-8 to TRBJ2-1, with unresolved D. Deletions cut 5 bases from V and 5 bases from J, with 10 bases between. CDR1 is SGHVS and CDR2 is FQNEAQ in the germline V gene. The CDR3 spans 13 residues. CDR3 loop: CASSHGPNNEQFF. CDR3 bases: TGTGCCAGCAGCCACGGACCAAACAATGAGCAGTTCTTC.

V gene TRBV30 combines with J gene TRBJ2-6; D is uncertain. V lost 5 bases and J 6 bases, leaving 23 bases between the germline ends. CDR3 length: 17 amino acids. From germline, CDR1 is GTSNPN and CDR2 SVGIG (reference sequence). The CDR3 region is CAWGTLRYNKSANVLTF. The DNA of the CDR3 is TGTGCCTGGGGCACATTGCGTTATAACAAGTCGGCCAACGTCCTGACTTTC.

DNA for the CDR3: TGTGCCACCCGGGACAGGGTCTATGGCTACACCTTC. It specifies CATRDRVYGYTF. This chain links TRBV2 with TRBJ1-2; 9 positions agree with TRBD1. The germline CDR1 and CDR2 sequences are SNHLY and FYNNEI. V dropped 10 bases and J dropped 4; count of bases not matched to a gene: 4. The CDR3 loop spans 12 amino acids.

J is TRBJ2-1 and V is TRBV11-3; 10 bases line up with TRBD1. V gave up 5 bases and J gave up 6 bases; unmatched junction bases: 4. Germline-derived CDR1 and CDR2 are SGHNT and YENEEA. The CDR3 runs 14 residues. The CDR3 nucleotides are TGTGCCAGCAGCCTGCGGACAGGGGGCAATGAGCAGTTCTTC. Residues: CASSLRTGGNEQFF.

DNA for the CDR3: TGTGCCAGCAGCTTGGTGGGACAGGGGTATATTGGGTACGAGCAGTACTTC. It encodes CASSLVGQGYIGYEQYF. The genes are TRBV5-4 and TRBJ2-7; 10 bases fit TRBD1. CDR1 is SGHNT and CDR2 is YYREEE in the germline V gene (reference sequence). This CDR3 spans 17 amino acids. V was clipped by 0 bases and J by 4 bases; unmatched bases: 10.

The chain uses TRBV28 and TRBJ2-5; TRBD1 matches 8 bases. Germline CDR1 and CDR2: MDHEN and SYDVKM. CDR3 length equals 13 residues. The V gene end was trimmed by 3 bases and the J gene end by 5 bases; junction bases not matched to a gene: 2. DNA for the CDR3: TGTGCCAGCAGTTTCAGGGGGCTGGAGACCCAGTACTTC. Translated: CASSFRGLETQYF.

The chain couples TRBV9 to TRBJ1-5; D gene uncertain. This CDR3 is 15 amino acids long. Germline CDR1 is SGDLS and CDR2 is YYNGEE. Trimming stripped 0 bases from V and 3 bases from J, with 10 bases between. The DNA for the CDR3 is TGTGCCAGCAGCGTAGGGGAAGGCTACAATCAGCCCCAGCATTTT. Translation: CASSVGEGYNQPQHF.

The chain links TRBV6-6 to TRBJ2-7, with D perhaps TRBD2 (6 bases). V was clipped by 6 bases and J by 0 bases, with 12 bases between them. This CDR3 is 14 amino acids long. Germline values: CDR1 MNHNY, CDR2 SVGAGI (reference sequence). The CDR3 here is CASSFLASSYEQYF. The DNA of the CDR3 is TGTGCCAGCAGCTTCCTAGCGTCCTCCTACGAGCAGTACTTC.

J is TRBJ2-1 and V is TRBV7-3, with 7 bases lining up with TRBD2. CDR3 length: 13 amino acids. V dropped 2 bases and J dropped 7; count of bases not matched to a gene: 2. Germline V CDR1 and CDR2: SGHTA, FQGTGA. The CDR3 spells CASSLSGGNEQFF. CDR3 coding DNA: TGTGCCAGCAGCTTATCGGGGGGTAATGAGCAGTTCTTC.

The gene calls are TRBV7-9 and TRBJ2-2, with 7 nucleotides matching TRBD1. Germline values: CDR1 SEHNR, CDR2 FQNEAQ (reference sequence). This CDR3 is built from 15 residues. V shed 1 base and J 6 bases; nucleotides not matched to a gene: 5. This chain's CDR3 is CASSLDRGLAGELFF. CDR3 in DNA: TGTGCCAGCAGCTTAGACAGGGGCTTGGCCGGGGAGCTGTTTTTT.

This clone qualifies as large. The missing conserved phenylalanine or tryptophan at the end of this CDR3 makes a read error likely. No DNA is shown, since the ends of the CDR3 on it are uncertain; the CDR3 is the one TCRdb lists. The rearrangement uses TRBV2 and TRBJ1-2. Ends included, the CDR3 has 10 residues. CDR1 is SNHLY, CDR2 FYNNEI, per germline. The chain's CDR3 is CASSEYSPSV.

The rearrangement links TRBV28 to TRBJ2-1; 9 nucleotides line up with TRBD1. Germline values: CDR1 MDHEN, CDR2 SYDVKM. After removal of 6 bases from V and 8 bases from J, the junction contained 2 bases not matched to a gene. The CDR3 is made up of 12 amino acids. The CDR3 loop is CASRWDRDEQFF. The CDR3 nucleotides are TGTGCCAGCAGATGGGACAGGGATGAGCAGTTCTTC. The variable domain in full, completed from reference TRBV28 and TRBJ2-1, reads DVKVTQSSRYLVKRTGEKVFLECVQDMDHENMFWYRQDPGLGLRLIYFSYDVKMKEKGDIPEGYSVSREKKERFSLILESASTNQTSMYLCASRWDRDEQFFGPGTRLTVL.

This chain connects TRBV27 to TRBJ2-7, with D possibly called TRBD1 or TRBD2 (5 bases each). V dropped 6 bases and J dropped 0 bases, with 12 bases sitting between them. Germline V gives CDR1 MNHEY, CDR2 SMNVEV (reference sequence). The CDR3 spans 14 residues. CDR3 in amino acids: CASSRDGPSYEQYF. The CDR3, as DNA: TGTGCCAGCAGCCGGGACGGACCCTCCTACGAGCAGTACTTC.